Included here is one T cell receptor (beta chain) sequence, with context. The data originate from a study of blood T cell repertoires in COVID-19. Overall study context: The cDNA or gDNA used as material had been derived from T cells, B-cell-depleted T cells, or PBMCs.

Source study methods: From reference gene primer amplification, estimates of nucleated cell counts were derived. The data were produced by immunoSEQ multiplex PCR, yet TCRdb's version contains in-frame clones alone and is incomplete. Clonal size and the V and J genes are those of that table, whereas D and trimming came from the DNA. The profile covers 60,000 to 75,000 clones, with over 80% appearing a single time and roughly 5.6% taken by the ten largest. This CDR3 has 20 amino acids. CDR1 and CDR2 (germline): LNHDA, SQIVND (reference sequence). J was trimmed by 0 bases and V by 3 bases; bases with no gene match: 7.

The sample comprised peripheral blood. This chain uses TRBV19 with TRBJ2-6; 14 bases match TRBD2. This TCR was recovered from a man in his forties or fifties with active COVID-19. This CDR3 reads CASSIRGLAGGNSGANVLTF. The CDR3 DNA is TGTGCCAGTAGTATTCGAGGACTAGCGGGAGGCAACTCTGGGGCCAACGTCCTGACTTTC.